These 30 T cell receptor beta chains were sequenced from one sample in a study of a mutant IDH1 vaccine in newly diagnosed glioma. TCRdb's copy holds only in-frame clones and misses some; the assay was immunoSEQ multiplex PCR. The table lists some 29,000 clones, under 85% of them singletons, with about 10% in the top ten. The time point: week 35, safety follow-up. Topical imiquimod accompanied each vaccine dose, which consisted of 300 ug of mutant IDH1 20-mer peptide. Their antigen targets remain unknown. The sequences come from PBMCs, collected from a glioma patient whose treatment included an IDH1 peptide vaccine. These receptors came from a woman under 40 with glioma. Some clones in this sample may be carry-over from other donors' samples.

A few counts support this clone. The gene calls are TRBV7-6 and TRBJ2-7; D might be TRBD1 or TRBD2, each matching 5 bases. Germline CDR1 SGHVS, CDR2 FNYEAQ. Trimming shortened V by 4 bases and J by 6 bases, and 19 bases separated the two germline ends. The length of the CDR3 is 15 residues. CDR3 sequence reads: CASSSTGTVFGEQYF. The DNA for the CDR3 is TGTGCCAGCAGCTCGACCGGGACGGTCTTCGGCGAGCAGTACTTC. Supplemented by reference TRBV7-6 and TRBJ2-7, the full variable domain reads GAGVSQSPRYKVTKRGQDVALRCDPISGHVSLYWYRQALGQGPEFLTYFNYEAQQDKSGLPNDRFSAERPEGSISTLTIQRTEQRDSAMYRCASSSTGTVFGEQYFGPGTRLTVT.

This clone came up once. This chain links TRBV2 with TRBJ2-3; no clear D. CDR1 and CDR2 from the germline V gene are SNHLY and FYNNEI. The CDR3 is made up of 12 amino acids. V was shortened by 1 base and J by 6 bases, with 5 bases between the two germline ends. The CDR3 DNA sequence: TGTGCCAGCAGTGAAGAGTGGGATACGCAGTATTTT. Translating it yields CASSEEWDTQYF.

As concerns this clone: An end of the junction does not agree with germline; a read error may underlie this. The V call is TRBV7-7, the J call TRBJ2-1; D is possibly TRBD1 or TRBD2 (5 bases each). CDR1 and CDR2 from the germline V gene are SSHAT and FNYEAQ (reference sequence). CDR3 length: 15 residues. CDR3 DNA sequence: TGTGCTAGCAGCCCGTGGCCGGGGACGGGAAATGAGCAGTTCTTC. It translates to CASSPWPGTGNEQFF.

The chain is built from TRBV11-2 and TRBJ1-5; D is unresolved. V was pared by 0 bases and J by 7 bases, with 7 bases between. This CDR3 contains 13 residues. Germline V lookup: CDR1 SGHAT, CDR2 FQNNGV. CDR3 protein: CASSLDRPQPQHF. As DNA, the CDR3 is TGTGCCAGCAGCTTAGACAGGCCCCAGCCCCAGCATTTT.

The chain couples TRBV6-1 to TRBJ1-4; D not certain. The CDR3 extends over 14 amino acids. V gave up 7 bases and J gave up 3 bases, with 12 bases separating them. Germline CDR1 reads MNHNS; CDR2 reads SASEGT. The CDR3 DNA reads TGTGCCAGCACTCGGTCCGCGGCTAATGAAAAACTGTTTTTT. Its protein is CASTRSAANEKLFF.

CDR3 sequence (DNA): TGTGCCAGCAGTGAAAGTAGGAATGAGCAGTTCTTC. This translates into CASSESRNEQFF. The genes are TRBV6-1 and TRBJ2-1; unclear D gene. CDR3 size: 12 residues. Germline V lookup: CDR1 MNHNS, CDR2 SASEGT. V lost 2 bases to trimming and J lost 7 bases, with 6 bases between them.

This chain links TRBV19 with TRBJ1-1, with 8 nucleotides matching TRBD1. J was trimmed by 5 bases and V by 3 bases; bases with no gene match: 5. Per the germline V gene, CDR1 is LNHDA and CDR2 is SQIVND (reference sequence). The CDR3 contains 14 residues. In nucleotides, the CDR3 is TGTGCCAGTAGTATGACAGGGGCTCGGACTGAAGCTTTCTTT. Amino acids: CASSMTGARTEAFF.

V gene TRBV5-6 combines with J gene TRBJ2-7; D perhaps matches TRBD2 (5 bases). Deletions cut 4 bases from V and 3 bases from J, with 11 bases between. Germline V gives CDR1 SGHDT, CDR2 YYEEEE. This CDR3 contains 13 residues. CDR3 coding DNA: TGTGCCAGCAGCCCAGGAGGCATCTACGAGCAGTACTTC. It codes for CASSPGGIYEQYF.

CDR3 loop: CAWSLGGSYEQYF. In DNA form, the CDR3 reads TGTGCCTGGAGTTTGGGGGGGTCCTACGAGCAGTACTTC. This chain links TRBV30 with TRBJ2-7; 7 nucleotides match TRBD2. Germline trimming cut 2 bases from V and 1 base from J; bases unmatched to any gene: 2. The CDR3 covers 13 residues. Germline V gives CDR1 GTSNPN, CDR2 SVGIG (reference sequence).

This clone was picked up one time. The CDR3 bases are TGTGCCTGGAGCTCTGGCCTAGTCGGTGAAAAACTGTTTTTT. It specifies CAWSSGLVGEKLFF. The chain joins TRBV30 to TRBJ1-4; D unresolved. The CDR3 totals 14 residues. Looked up from germline, CDR1 is GTSNPN and CDR2 is SVGIG (reference sequence). V dropped 3 bases and J dropped 7 bases, with 15 bases sitting between them.

This clone was observed once. This chain connects TRBV6-5 to TRBJ2-1; no definite D call. The CDR3 loop spans 14 amino acids. V dropped 0 bases and J dropped 8 bases, with 11 bases sitting between them. Germline CDR1 is MNHEY and CDR2 is SVGAGI. The CDR3 is CASSYSSRYDEQFF. CDR3 nucleotides: TGTGCCAGCAGTTACTCGTCGAGGTACGATGAGCAGTTCTTC.

This clone appeared a single time. The V gene is TRBV29-1, the J gene TRBJ2-7; a weak D match, TRBD2 (6 bases). This CDR3 is 14 amino acids long. V dropped 3 bases and J dropped 2 bases, with 14 bases sitting between them. The germline V gene has CDR1 SQVTM and CDR2 ANQGSEA. Written as DNA, the CDR3 is TGCAGCGTTGAGGTGGGAGGCTCAACCTACGAGCAGTACTTC. Its protein product is CSVEVGGSTYEQYF.

The chain's CDR3 is CASSLIGGSIYF. The CDR3 DNA is TGTGCCAGCAGCTTGATCGGGGGGTCCATATATTTT. V and J are TRBV5-6 and TRBJ1-3; weak D call: TRBD1 (5 bases). V was shortened by 1 base and J by 11 bases, with 10 bases between the two germline ends. This CDR3 spans 12 amino acids. CDR1 is SGHDT, CDR2 YYEEEE, per germline.

This chain links TRBV11-2 with TRBJ2-7; D is unclear. The V gene lost 1 base and the J gene lost 4 bases, with 14 bases spanning the gap. Germline values: CDR1 SGHAT, CDR2 FQNNGV. This CDR3 has 15 amino acids. Here the CDR3 DNA reads TGTGCCAGCAGCTTAGCAGGCCCCCGACCTTACGAGCAGTACTTC. As protein: CASSLAGPRPYEQYF.

The chain carries TRBV4-1 and TRBJ2-2, with a weak D call TRBD1 (5 bases). CDR1 MGHRA and CDR2 YSYEKL come from the germline V gene. Trimming took off 4 bases at V and 1 base at J, with 7 bases between the two ends. The CDR3 has 14 amino acids. CDR3 DNA sequence: TGCGCCAGCAGCCCAGGACAGAACACCGGGGAGCTGTTTTTT. Its translation is CASSPGQNTGELFF.

J is TRBJ2-2 and V is TRBV7-6; TRBD2 matches 7 bases. From germline, CDR1 is SGHVS and CDR2 FNYEAQ. This CDR3 has 15 residues. J was trimmed by 4 bases and V by 7 bases; bases with no gene match: 9. The CDR3 DNA reads as TGTGCCAGCACCCCAACCCGCGGGAGCACCGGGGAGCTGTTTTTT. Its translation: CASTPTRGSTGELFF. Variable domain in full (rest from reference TRBV7-6 and TRBJ2-2): GAGVSQSPRYKVTKRGQDVALRCDPISGHVSLYWYRQALGQGPEFLTYFNYEAQQDKSGLPNDRFSAERPEGSISTLTIQRTEQRDSAMYRCASTPTRGSTGELFFGEGSRLTVL.

The chain combines TRBV29-1 with TRBJ2-3; 10 bases agree with TRBD2. CDR3 length equals 13 residues. The trim removed 6 bases at V and 10 bases at J, leaving 10 bases unmatched. Germline-derived CDR1 and CDR2 are SQVTM and ANQGSEA. CDR3 coding DNA: TGCAGCGTCGAACTAGCGGGGACCGGTTCGCAGTATTTT. Amino acids: CSVELAGTGSQYF.

This clone appeared a few times. The chain employs TRBV19 and TRBJ2-7, with 7 positions matching TRBD1. V trimming: 9 bases; J trimming: 6 bases; junction bases outside the gene matches: 8. Germline V gene data show CDR1 as LNHDA and CDR2 as SQIVND (reference sequence). The CDR3 extends over 12 amino acids. The chain's CDR3 is CASKTGRGEQYF. The CDR3 nucleotides are TGTGCCAGCAAGACAGGGCGAGGCGAGCAGTACTTC.

The rearrangement links TRBV9 to TRBJ2-5, with D uncertain. Germline CDR1 is SGDLS and CDR2 is YYNGEE. Deletions cut 3 bases from V and 4 bases from J, with 16 bases between. The CDR3 is 15 amino acids. This CDR3 is CASSAPGPYGETQYF. CDR3 nucleotide sequence: TGTGCCAGCAGCGCCCCTGGGCCCTATGGAGAGACCCAGTACTTC.

This rearrangement joins TRBV4-1 to TRBJ2-5; either TRBD1 or TRBD2 may fit D (5 bases each). V lost 0 bases, J lost 2 bases, and 10 bases lay in between. Germline V gene data show CDR1 as MGHRA and CDR2 as YSYEKL. This CDR3 has 15 residues. CDR3 region: CASSQDWGPQETQYF. As DNA, the CDR3 is TGCGCCAGCAGCCAAGATTGGGGACCACAAGAGACCCAGTACTTC.

This sequence joins TRBV7-8 and TRBJ2-7, with D tentatively TRBD2 (6 bases). Germline lookup yields CDR1 SGHVS and CDR2 FQNEAQ. Trimming took off 5 bases at V and 5 bases at J, with 16 bases between the two ends. The CDR3 is 14 residues long. The CDR3: CASSIQWGRNEQYF. DNA of the CDR3: TGTGCCAGCAGCATCCAGTGGGGGAGGAACGAGCAGTACTTC.

The V gene is TRBV6-6, the J gene TRBJ2-3; D is unclear. The CDR3 contains 13 residues. The germline gives CDR1 MNHNY, CDR2 SVGAGI (reference sequence). V lost 4 bases and J lost 0, with 5 bases in between. The CDR3 sequence is CASSSGSTDTQYF. The CDR3 bases are TGTGCCAGCAGTTCCGGGAGCACAGATACGCAGTATTTT.

This clone was seen only a few times. The chain couples TRBV6-1 to TRBJ1-2; D is uncertain. The CDR3 length is 15 residues. V lost 0 bases to trimming and J lost 8 bases, with 16 bases between them. Germline V gives CDR1 MNHNS, CDR2 SASEGT. CDR3 sequence reads: CASSEALGNSEGYTF. In DNA form, the CDR3 reads TGTGCCAGCAGTGAAGCGCTAGGGAACTCGGAGGGCTACACCTTC.

The V call is TRBV7-9, the J call TRBJ2-7, with 8 bases lining up with TRBD1. The germline V gene has CDR1 SEHNR and CDR2 FQNEAQ (reference sequence). The CDR3 has 13 amino acids. The ends lost 8 bases at V and 5 bases at J; junction bases unmatched: 8. The CDR3: CASRQGARNEQYF. DNA for the CDR3: TGTGCCAGCCGTCAGGGGGCGCGGAACGAGCAGTACTTC.

This clone was observed once. V usage is TRBV5-1 and J usage is TRBJ2-7, with D perhaps matching TRBD1 (6 bases). The CDR3 has 15 amino acids. Trimming left V 3 bases short and J 3 bases short, with 16 bases between. Germline V gene lookup returns CDR1 SGHRS and CDR2 YFSETQ. Here the CDR3 DNA reads TGCGCCAGCAGCTCCGGACAGTTAACCTACTACGAGCAGTACTTC. Its translation: CASSSGQLTYYEQYF.

This chain uses TRBV5-1 with TRBJ2-7; 8 positions match TRBD1. Germline trimming cut 4 bases from V and 3 bases from J; bases unmatched to any gene: 3. CDR1 and CDR2 from the germline V gene are SGHRS and YFSETQ. This CDR3 has 13 amino acids. The CDR3 protein is CASSIGTGYEQYF. The CDR3 bases are TGCGCCAGCAGCATCGGGACAGGCTACGAGCAGTACTTC.

This clone was counted once. The gene calls are TRBV29-1 and TRBJ2-3; TRBD1 agrees at 8 bases. Germline-derived CDR1 and CDR2 are SQVTM and ANQGSEA. V trimming: 5 bases; J trimming: 1 base; junction bases outside the gene matches: 14. The CDR3 totals 17 residues. Here the CDR3 reads CSVYHFEQGDGTDTQYF. The CDR3 coding sequence is TGCAGCGTTTACCATTTCGAACAGGGGGACGGCACAGATACGCAGTATTTT.

The V call is TRBV7-8, the J call TRBJ2-5; D possibly corresponds to TRBD1 (5 bases). From germline, CDR1 is SGHVS and CDR2 FQNEAQ. The V end was cut by 1 base, the J end by 2 bases, with 11 bases between. CDR3 length equals 15 residues. The CDR3, as DNA: TGTGCCAGCAGCTTAGGTAGACAGTTTCAAGAGACCCAGTACTTC. Amino acid sequence: CASSLGRQFQETQYF.

The chain joins TRBV19 to TRBJ1-1; 8 nucleotides line up with TRBD1. Per the germline V gene, CDR1 is LNHDA and CDR2 is SQIVND (reference sequence). The junction had 10 bases not matched to a gene; V was cut back by 3 bases and J by 4 bases. The length of the CDR3 is 16 residues. The CDR3 protein is CASSIYTGGVGTEAFF. CDR3 DNA: TGTGCCAGTAGTATTTACACAGGGGGGGTGGGCACTGAAGCTTTCTTT.

The CDR3 spells CASSVRDRNNEQFF. The CDR3 nucleotides are TGTGCCAGCAGCGTAAGGGACAGAAACAATGAGCAGTTCTTC. The rearrangement links TRBV9 to TRBJ2-1; 7 positions match TRBD1. Germline V gives CDR1 SGDLS, CDR2 YYNGEE. The CDR3 length is 14 residues. V lost 1 base, J lost 5 bases, and 3 bases stayed unmatched.